A single T cell receptor beta chain is shown here with its context. Its antigen remains unknown. The protocol was immunoSEQ multiplex PCR, while the TCRdb copy is restricted to in-frame clones and leaves out a portion. The sample lists 80,000 to 100,000 clones; around 83% were seen once. Investigators merged groups given second doses at roughly 4 or roughly 12 weeks. The data derive from a study of T cell responses to AZD1222 COVID-19 vaccine. Points from the study as a whole: Donor demographics were predominantly white British with a female majority; clonal diversity may be underestimated.

The sample in question was peripheral blood, obtained 28 days after the second AZD1222 dose. The clonotype comes from an adult who received the AZD1222 COVID-19 vaccine.

CDR3 sequence reads: CASSTVSGRNQPQHF. The CDR3 DNA reads TGTGCCAGCAGTACTGTTTCAGGGCGTAATCAGCCCCAGCATTTT. The rearrangement uses TRBV6-5 and TRBJ1-5; possibly TRBD1 for D (5 bases). V was clipped by 5 bases and J by 4 bases, with 15 bases between them. The germline CDR1 and CDR2 sequences are MNHEY and SVGAGI. This CDR3 region has 15 residues.